These 19 T cell receptor beta chains were all obtained from the same sample, sequenced in a study of control samples from healthy donors and cancer patients. Produced via immunoSEQ multiplex PCR; TCRdb's table is partial and in-frame only. The data contain 45,000 to 55,000 clones, over 90% of them seen just once; the ten biggest clones take up roughly a quarter. The sample taken for sequencing was PBMCs. All receptors come from a woman aged 50 to 60 with head and neck cancer.

CDR3 protein: CASSEGGGANTGELFF. DNA of the CDR3: TGCGCCAGCAGTGAAGGCGGGGGGGCCAACACCGGGGAGCTGTTTTTT. The rearrangement links TRBV10-1 to TRBJ2-2, with TRBD2 identical over 9 bases. V lost 3 bases and J lost 2; bases outside the gene matches: 4. The CDR3 length is 16 residues. From germline, CDR1 is WNHNN and CDR2 SYGVQD (reference sequence).

This clone was seen once. The genes are TRBV15 and TRBJ1-6; 9 positions match TRBD1. The CDR3 loop spans 14 amino acids. In germline, CDR1 is LNHNV, CDR2 YYDKDF (reference sequence). J was trimmed by 8 bases and V by 5 bases; bases with no gene match: 4. The CDR3 spells CATSRRQGDSPLHF. CDR3 DNA sequence: TGTGCCACCAGCCGCAGACAGGGGGATTCACCCCTCCACTTT.

The genes are TRBV15 and TRBJ2-7; 9 bases align to TRBD1. V gave up 0 bases and J gave up 5 bases; unmatched junction bases: 11. The CDR3 is 17 residues long. The germline gives CDR1 LNHNV, CDR2 YYDKDF (reference sequence). CDR3 DNA: TGTGCCACCAGCAGAGATTTAGGGAGACAGGGGGTAAACGAGCAGTACTTC. Translated: CATSRDLGRQGVNEQYF.

CDR3 sequence: CASSTGQGGNTEAFF. DNA for the CDR3: TGTGCCAGCAGCACGGGACAGGGGGGGAACACTGAAGCTTTCTTT. The chain carries TRBV7-9 and TRBJ1-1; 11 positions agree with TRBD1. Looked up from germline, CDR1 is SEHNR and CDR2 is FQNEAQ (reference sequence). V trimming: 5 bases; J trimming: 1 base; junction bases outside the gene matches: 3. The CDR3 has 15 residues.

The chain has TRBV29-1 and TRBJ2-5; D call uncertain. Per germline, CDR1 SQVTM and CDR2 ANQGSEA. Trimming left V 6 bases short and J 1 base short, with 18 bases between. The CDR3 is 15 residues long. The chain's CDR3 is CSVKRGGNIQETQYF. As DNA, the CDR3 is TGCAGCGTGAAGAGAGGCGGAAACATCCAAGAGACCCAGTACTTC.

This sequence joins TRBV6-6 and TRBJ1-1, with 11 bases identical to TRBD1. Germline CDR1 and CDR2: MNHNY and SVGAGI (reference sequence). CDR3 size: 15 residues. With V trimmed by 8 bases and J by 1 base, 6 bases remained unmatched. CDR3 in amino acids: CASAGTGGRNTEAFF. The DNA for the CDR3 is TGTGCCAGCGCCGGGACAGGGGGTAGGAACACTGAAGCTTTCTTT.

The chain carries TRBV7-9 and TRBJ1-3, with a possible D match to TRBD1 (5 bases). V was trimmed by 5 bases and J by 3 bases, leaving 14 bases between them. The CDR3 has 15 amino acids. From germline, CDR1 is SEHNR and CDR2 FQNEAQ (reference sequence). The CDR3 DNA is TGTGCCAGCAGCCTACGGACAAGGGTTGGAAACACCATATATTTT. Translation: CASSLRTRVGNTIYF.

This chain joins TRBV6-1 and TRBJ2-2; possible D gene TRBD1, 5 bases. Trimming removed 3 bases from V and 0 bases from J, with 14 bases in between. The CDR3 spans 17 residues. Germline assignment: CDR1 MNHNS and CDR2 SASEGT. CDR3 amino acids: CASSDRAGHANTGELFF. DNA for the CDR3: TGTGCCAGCAGTGATCGGGCAGGACACGCGAACACCGGGGAGCTGTTTTTT.

This chain joins TRBV18 and TRBJ2-7; TRBD1 matches 8 bases. Germline CDR1 is KGHSH and CDR2 is LQKENI. The junction had 8 bases not matched to a gene; V was cut back by 3 bases and J by 7 bases. This CDR3 is built from 14 residues. CDR3 sequence: CASSPGTGDLEQYF. CDR3 bases: TGTGCCAGCTCACCGGGGACAGGCGACTTGGAGCAGTACTTC.

This chain uses TRBV7-2 with TRBJ1-5; D may be TRBD1 (5 bases). Per germline, CDR1 SGHTA and CDR2 FQGNSA. This CDR3 contains 16 residues. Trimming removed 1 base from V and 2 bases from J, with 12 bases in between. The CDR3 region has the DNA TGTGCCAGCAGCTTAGGACCGACAGTGGGCAATCAGCCCCAGCATTTT. It is translated as CASSLGPTVGNQPQHF. The full variable domain, rest sourced from reference TRBV7-2 and TRBJ1-5, is GAGVSQSPSNKVTEKGKDVELRCDPISGHTALYWYRQSLGQGLEFLIYFQGNSAPDKSGLPSDRFSAERTGGSVSTLTIQRTQQEDSAVYLCASSLGPTVGNQPQHFGDGTRLSIL.

This chain uses TRBV4-1 with TRBJ1-2; no firm D call. V lost 4 bases to trimming and J lost 4 bases, with 13 bases between them. The germline gives CDR1 MGHRA, CDR2 YSYEKL. The CDR3 has 14 amino acids. The CDR3 DNA reads as TGCGCCAGCAGCCTCGAACACAGCCTCTATGGCTACACCTTC. It specifies CASSLEHSLYGYTF.

The CDR3, as DNA: TGTGCCAGCAGCTTCGGGGGGGGAAGGACTGAAGCTTTCTTT. Its translation is CASSFGGGRTEAFF. The chain couples TRBV5-4 to TRBJ1-1; perhaps TRBD1 as D (5 bases). V was trimmed by 2 bases and J by 5 bases, leaving 13 bases between them. This CDR3 has 14 residues. CDR1 SGHNT and CDR2 YYREEE come from the germline V gene (reference sequence).

This clone was seen a single time. The chain has TRBV5-1 and TRBJ2-7, with D perhaps given as TRBD1 or TRBD2 (6 bases each). The CDR3 runs to 14 residues. V lost 0 bases to trimming and J lost 3 bases, with 10 bases between them. Germline CDR1 SGHRS, CDR2 YFSETQ. CDR3 amino acids: CASSLDREVYEQYF. In DNA form, the CDR3 reads TGCGCCAGCAGCTTGGACAGGGAGGTCTACGAGCAGTACTTC.

V and J are TRBV4-1 and TRBJ2-2, with 8 bases identical to TRBD1. The V segment lost 4 bases and the J segment 7 bases; nucleotides outside the gene matches: 8. In germline, CDR1 is MGHRA, CDR2 YSYEKL. The CDR3 has 15 residues. CDR3: CASSPTGQGGGELFF. The CDR3, as DNA: TGCGCCAGCAGCCCCACAGGACAGGGCGGCGGGGAGCTGTTTTTT.

The chain employs TRBV5-1 and TRBJ2-5, with unresolved D. The V gene lost 1 base and the J gene lost 7 bases, with 5 bases spanning the gap. Germline CDR1 and CDR2: SGHRS and YFSETQ. This CDR3 comprises 11 residues. The CDR3 region has the DNA TGCGCCAGCAGCTTGTTGGGGACCCAGTACTTC. Its protein product is CASSLLGTQYF.

This clone has just one count. The chain links TRBV6-6 to TRBJ1-5; D unresolved. The length of the CDR3 is 14 residues. The germline V and J ends were trimmed by 5 bases and 7 bases, with 15 bases remaining between them. Germline CDR1 reads MNHNY; CDR2 reads SVGAGI (reference sequence). The CDR3 is CASSPPPGWQPQHF. In nucleotides, the CDR3 is TGTGCCAGCAGTCCCCCCCCGGGGTGGCAGCCCCAGCATTTT.

This clone was seen only a few times. V usage is TRBV6-5 and J usage is TRBJ1-4, with 7 bases that match TRBD1. Germline V lookup: CDR1 MNHEY, CDR2 SVGAGI. The CDR3 consists of 14 residues. The junction had 4 bases not matched to a gene; V was cut back by 6 bases and J by 3 bases. The CDR3 sequence: CASRQTGANEKLFF. In DNA form, the CDR3 reads TGTGCCAGCAGACAAACAGGGGCTAATGAAAAACTGTTTTTT.

V is TRBV4-3 and J is TRBJ1-6; D is unresolved. The V and J ends lost 1 base and 8 bases respectively, with 18 bases between them. Germline V gene sequence: CDR1 LGHNA, CDR2 YSLEER. The CDR3 covers 17 residues. The CDR3: CASSQGSADGIDSPLHF. In nucleotides, the CDR3 is TGCGCCAGCAGCCAAGGTAGCGCAGACGGTATAGATTCACCCCTCCACTTT.

Only one count was recorded for this clone. The chain joins TRBV11-2 to TRBJ2-7; the match to TRBD1 covers 7 bases. Losses at the gene ends were 4 bases for V and 1 base for J; bases not matched to a gene: 7. Germline V gene data show CDR1 as SGHAT and CDR2 as FQNNGV. The CDR3 length is 15 residues. The chain's CDR3 is CASSSQTGPSYEQYF. The CDR3 DNA is TGTGCCAGCAGCTCCCAGACAGGGCCATCCTACGAGCAGTACTTC.